These 10 T cell receptor beta chains came from one sample sequenced in a study of Ad26.COV2.S vaccination and SARS-CoV-2 variants. Stated treatment: 15 to 20 received Ad26.COV2.S at low or high dose, single or two shots; roughly 5 received placebo; per-sample allocation not given. Day 63 after the first injection of vaccine or placebo was the sampling time. This table comes from immunoSEQ multiplex PCR, and its TCRdb copy is limited to in-frame clones, with some not included. The table includes around 250,000 clones, approximately 88% detected once. Sequenced material: peripheral blood, taken in a trial of Ad26.COV2.S vaccine versus placebo. These receptors were collected from a person between 18 and 65 years old who received the Ad26.COV2.S COVID-19 vaccine or a placebo.

The chain recombines TRBV6-2 or TRBV6-3 with TRBJ2-2; D gene unclear. This CDR3 has 14 amino acids. Trimming took off 2 bases at V and 7 bases at J, with 11 bases between the two ends. Germline assignment: CDR1 MNHEY and CDR2 SVGEGT. DNA of the CDR3: TGTGCCAGCAGTTACGGTAGGACCGGCGGGGAGCTGTTTTTT. Protein sequence: CASSYGRTGGELFF.

The chain joins TRBV19 to TRBJ1-2; a possible D gene is TRBD1 (6 bases). The V gene's germline CDR1 is LNHDA and CDR2 SQIVND (reference sequence). The CDR3 is 14 residues long. The germline V and J ends were trimmed by 4 bases and 5 bases, with 14 bases remaining between them. CDR3 loop: CASSKSGGRYGYTF. The DNA of the CDR3 is TGTGCCAGTAGTAAGTCCGGGGGCCGATATGGCTACACCTTC.

The chain links TRBV3-1 (or the pseudogene TRBV3-2) to TRBJ1-1; possibly TRBD1 for D (5 bases). Looked up from germline, CDR1 is LGHDT and CDR2 is YNNKEL (reference sequence). Trimming stripped 0 bases from V and 4 bases from J, with 12 bases between. This CDR3 spans 15 amino acids. CDR3 nucleotide sequence: TGTGCCAGCAGCCAAGAGGACAAAGGGGTCACTGAAGCTTTCTTT. Protein sequence: CASSQEDKGVTEAFF.

The gene calls are TRBV5-4 and TRBJ1-2; no clear D gene. This CDR3 spans 13 amino acids. Germline CDR1 SGHNT, CDR2 YYREEE (reference sequence). Trimming cost V 5 bases and J 0 bases, with 8 bases left between them. This chain's CDR3 is CASSSRANYGYTF. DNA of the CDR3: TGTGCCAGCAGTTCCCGCGCTAACTATGGCTACACCTTC.

The V and J genes are TRBV11-2 and TRBJ2-3, with 7 positions matching TRBD1. Per germline, CDR1 SGHAT and CDR2 FQNNGV. The CDR3 totals 14 residues. Unmatched junction bases numbered 5, after V lost 5 bases and J lost 3 bases. For the CDR3, the DNA is TGTGCCAGCAGCCTCGACAGGGTTACAGATACGCAGTATTTT. This sequence encodes CASSLDRVTDTQYF.

This sequence joins TRBV2 and TRBJ2-3; TRBD2 aligns across 9 bases. Trimming at V came to 4 bases and at J to 3 bases, leaving 8 bases not matched to a gene. The germline V gene encodes CDR1 SNHLY and CDR2 FYNNEI. The CDR3 consists of 16 residues. The CDR3 here is CASSGGLAGPTDTQYF. CDR3 in DNA: TGTGCCAGCAGTGGAGGCCTAGCGGGACCTACAGATACGCAGTATTTT.

In its sample, this clone was seen once. The rearrangement joins TRBV4-2 to TRBJ1-2; TRBD1 agrees at 8 bases. V shed 0 bases and J 8 bases; nucleotides not matched to a gene: 14. The CDR3 is 17 amino acids. Germline CDR1 LGHNA, CDR2 YNFKEQ. The CDR3 here is CASSQDVGQGGFYGYTF. As DNA, the CDR3 is TGTGCCAGCAGCCAAGACGTAGGACAGGGAGGATTCTACGGCTACACCTTC.

The chain employs TRBV5-6 and TRBJ1-2; D unresolved. The germline V gene encodes CDR1 SGHDT and CDR2 YYEEEE. CDR3 size: 17 residues. Between the trimmed V and J ends, which lost 4 bases and 4 bases, there was a span of 23 bases. CDR3 coding DNA: TGTGCCAGCAGCCCCCGATCTAAGAGGATCAAAGGCTATGGCTACACCTTC. It codes for CASSPRSKRIKGYGYTF.

V usage is TRBV7-9 and J usage is TRBJ2-2, with a tentative D call TRBD1 (6 bases). Germline V gene data show CDR1 as SEHNR and CDR2 as FQNEAQ (reference sequence). Between the trimmed V and J ends, which lost 3 bases and 4 bases, there was a span of 18 bases. The CDR3 extends over 17 amino acids. CDR3 nucleotides: TGTGCCAGCAGCTTCGGAGGCTGGACAGACTCCACCGGGGAGCTGTTTTTT. This codes for CASSFGGWTDSTGELFF.

The chain couples TRBV4-3 to TRBJ2-2; 11 nucleotides align to TRBD2. V trimming: 5 bases; J trimming: 7 bases; junction bases outside the gene matches: 3. The CDR3 is made up of 14 amino acids. Germline V CDR1 and CDR2: LGHNA, YSLEER. For the CDR3, the DNA is TGCGCCAGCAGCGTTACTAGCGGGAGCGGGGAGCTGTTTTTT. Translated: CASSVTSGSGELFF.